Reported below is one T cell receptor beta chain. Its target is unknown. This sample was included in a study of radiotherapy plus CTLA-4 blockade in lung cancer. Sequencing used immunoSEQ multiplex PCR; TCRdb keeps in-frame clones, though not all of them. This repertoire shows around 65,000 clones, approximately 75% found once; its top ten account for approximately 4.4%. Receiving focal radiation plus CTLA-4 blockade with ipilimumab were patients who had chemo-refractory metastatic non-small-cell lung cancer. Germline V gene lookup returns CDR1 SNHLY and CDR2 FYNNEI. V dropped 6 bases and J dropped 2 bases, with 11 bases sitting between them. The length of the CDR3 is 14 residues. Regarding the study as a whole: Peripheral blood showed expansion of tumor-derived TCR clones after radiotherapy and ipilimumab.

This TCR was sampled from a human donor with non-small cell lung cancer who had a complete response to radiotherapy plus ipilimumab. The sample was peripheral blood, taken from a patient treated with radiotherapy plus ipilimumab. The rearrangement uses TRBV2 and TRBJ1-3; a weak D match, TRBD1 (5 bases). This chain's CDR3 is CASSPDSTGNTIYF. CDR3 sequence (DNA): TGTGCCAGCAGCCCAGACAGCACTGGAAACACCATATATTTT.